The TCR beta chain described here comes from a study of blood T cells in healthy people across ages. General study findings and limits: Long-lived donors carried more naive CD4+ cells and greater diversity than aged donors. Older individuals had lower TCR beta diversity per million T cells (the decline was roughly linear).

This clonotype was counted only a few times. Antigen unknown. The CDR3 runs to 12 residues. Per the germline V gene, CDR1 is SQVTM and CDR2 is ANQGSEA. V was pared by 7 bases and J by 1 base, with 3 bases of the junction left unmatched. A J-beta primer mix and a sample-barcoded 5' primer were used in a second PCR of about 7 to 12 cycles. One entry per CDR3 protein, called by TCRdb with MiXCR from the 5' RACE reads. The sample consists of 1,300,000 or so distinct CDR3 sequences, roughly 64% of them appearing once. This sequence originates from a man between 18 and 29 years old in good health. The material sequenced was blood. The chain combines TRBV29-1 with TRBJ2-7, with 8 bases fitting TRBD1. In DNA, the CDR3 is TGCAGCGGGACAGGGACTTCCTACGAGCAGTACTTC. Its translation: CSGTGTSYEQYF.